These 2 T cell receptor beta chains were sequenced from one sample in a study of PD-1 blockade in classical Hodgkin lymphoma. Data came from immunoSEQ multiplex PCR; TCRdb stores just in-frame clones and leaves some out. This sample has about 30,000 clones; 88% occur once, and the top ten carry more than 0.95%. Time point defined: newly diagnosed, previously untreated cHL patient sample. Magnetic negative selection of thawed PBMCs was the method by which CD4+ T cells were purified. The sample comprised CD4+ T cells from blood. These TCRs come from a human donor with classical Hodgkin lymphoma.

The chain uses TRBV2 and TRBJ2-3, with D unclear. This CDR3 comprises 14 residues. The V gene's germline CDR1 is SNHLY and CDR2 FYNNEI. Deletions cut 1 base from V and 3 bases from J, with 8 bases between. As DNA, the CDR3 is TGTGCCAGCAGTGAAGGGTCTAGAACAGATACGCAGTATTTT. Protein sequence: CASSEGSRTDTQYF.

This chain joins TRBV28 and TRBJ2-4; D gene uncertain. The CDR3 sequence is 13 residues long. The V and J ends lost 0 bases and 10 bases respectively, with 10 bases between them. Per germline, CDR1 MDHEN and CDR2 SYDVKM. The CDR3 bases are TGTGCCAGCAGTTTATGGGTGTGGGCGATTCAGTACTTC. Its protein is CASSLWVWAIQYF.